A single T cell receptor beta chain is shown here with its context. This clone was observed a few times. There is no known antigen for this receptor. No qualities accompany the bases; no much larger clone lies one base away. TCRbeta CDR3 regions were amplified from genomic DNA using the immunoSEQ Assay, a bias-controlled multiplex PCR. The authors' analysis ran thus. The number of nucleated cells in each sample was estimated from the amplification of reference gene primers within the assay. To quantify the absolute abundance of each unique TCRbeta CDR3 rearrangement, sequence reads were collapsed and filtered. For each sample, productive Simpson clonality was calculated by taking the square root of Simpson's diversity index across productive rearrangements. TCRdb took over this immuneACCESS table, retaining in-frame rearrangements with V and J assigned. Such tables are incomplete; in checked studies, under half of the missing clones stem from an unresolved V gene, and the remainder is unexplained. D and trimming come from the DNA, and the V and J calls and clone size come from that table. The sample table shows around 320,000 clones, and approximately 90% are seen once. Clones ranked in the top ten supply approximately 2.4% of the sample.

The collaborating institutions used their own protocols to collect whole blood in K2EDTA tubes. For TCRbeta analysis, collaborators shipped samples as frozen whole blood, isolated PBMCs, or DNA extracted from either of those sample types. The data originate from a study of blood T cell repertoires in COVID-19 (dated by TCRdb to about 2020). Regarding the study in general: Collaborator samples came from the United States, Italy and Spain and covered acute and convalescent phases of COVID-19. Nearly every sample came with metadata listing a de-identified subject ID, COVID-19 status, age in years and sex. The material from the prospective study consisted of cDNA or gDNA derived from T cells, B-cell-depleted T cells, or PBMCs. A freely available public database, intended as a resource for researchers studying the immune response to SARS-CoV-2, is where the repertoires were released. Where available, HLA class I and class II types were obtained from metadata supplied by the sample provider rather than from assay-based typing. The samples were drawn from the first 160 participants of the ongoing ImmuneRACE study and from 1,254 subjects provided by 6 global collaborators. Subjects who had been exposed to COVID-19, were actively infected with it, or had recovered from it provided the deeply sampled blood TCRbeta repertoires that made up the dataset. General study outcomes and caveats: The amount of clinical and demographic metadata varied by source and participant and was provided uncurated.

This receptor was taken from a young man with active or convalescent COVID-19. Sequencing was performed on peripheral blood.

The DNA sequence reads TGTGCCAGCAGCTATGACAGGGTGGGCACAGATACGCAGTATTTT. Its protein product is CASSYDRVGTDTQYF. The chain is encoded by TRBV5-6 joined to TRBJ2-3, and TRBD1 matches 7 of the central bases. CDR3 length: 15 amino acids, cysteine to phenylalanine. Of all the DNA, just the CDR3 is kept, 45 bases in frame from base 1. Unmatched junction bases come to 5, with V trimmed by 3 bases and J by 1 base. The germline V gene sets CDR1 to SGHDT and CDR2 to YYEEEE.